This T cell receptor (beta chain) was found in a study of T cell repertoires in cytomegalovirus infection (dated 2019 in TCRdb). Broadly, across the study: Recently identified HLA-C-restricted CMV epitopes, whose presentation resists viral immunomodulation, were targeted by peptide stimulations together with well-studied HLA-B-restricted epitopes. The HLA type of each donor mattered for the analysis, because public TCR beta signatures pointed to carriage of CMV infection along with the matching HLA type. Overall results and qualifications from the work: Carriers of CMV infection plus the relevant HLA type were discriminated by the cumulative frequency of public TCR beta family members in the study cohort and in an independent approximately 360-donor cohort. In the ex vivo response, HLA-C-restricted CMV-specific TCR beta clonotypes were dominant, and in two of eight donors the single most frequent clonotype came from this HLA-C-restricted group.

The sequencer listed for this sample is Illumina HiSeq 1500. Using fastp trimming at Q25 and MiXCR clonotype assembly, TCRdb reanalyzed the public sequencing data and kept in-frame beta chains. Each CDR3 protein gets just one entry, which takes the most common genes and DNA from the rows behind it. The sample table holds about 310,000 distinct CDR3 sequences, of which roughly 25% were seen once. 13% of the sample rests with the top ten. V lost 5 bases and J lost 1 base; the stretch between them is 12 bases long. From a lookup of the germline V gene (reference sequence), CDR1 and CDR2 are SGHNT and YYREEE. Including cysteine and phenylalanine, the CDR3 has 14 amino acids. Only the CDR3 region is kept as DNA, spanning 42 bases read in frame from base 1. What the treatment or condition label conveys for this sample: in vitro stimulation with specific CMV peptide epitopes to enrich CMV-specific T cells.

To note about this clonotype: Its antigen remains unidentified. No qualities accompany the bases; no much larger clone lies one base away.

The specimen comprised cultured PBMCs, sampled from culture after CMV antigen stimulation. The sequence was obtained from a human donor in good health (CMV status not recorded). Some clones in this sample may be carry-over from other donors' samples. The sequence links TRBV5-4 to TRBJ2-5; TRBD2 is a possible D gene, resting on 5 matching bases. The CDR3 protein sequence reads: CASRPSGLQETQYF. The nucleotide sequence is TGTGCCAGCAGGCCCTCCGGACTCCAAGAGACCCAGTACTTC.